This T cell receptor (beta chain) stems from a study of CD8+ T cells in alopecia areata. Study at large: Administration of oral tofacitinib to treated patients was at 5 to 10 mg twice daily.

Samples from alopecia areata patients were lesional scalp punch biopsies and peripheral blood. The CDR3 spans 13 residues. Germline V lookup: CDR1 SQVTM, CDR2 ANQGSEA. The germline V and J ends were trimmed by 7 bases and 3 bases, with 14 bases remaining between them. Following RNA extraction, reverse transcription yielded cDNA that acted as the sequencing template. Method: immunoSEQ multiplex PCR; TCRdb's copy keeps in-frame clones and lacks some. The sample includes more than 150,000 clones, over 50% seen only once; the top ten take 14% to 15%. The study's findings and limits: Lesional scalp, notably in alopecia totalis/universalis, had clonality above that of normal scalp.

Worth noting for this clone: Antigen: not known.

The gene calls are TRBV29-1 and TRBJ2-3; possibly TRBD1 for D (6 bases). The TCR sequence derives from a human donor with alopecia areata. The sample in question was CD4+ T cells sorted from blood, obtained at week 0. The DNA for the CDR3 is TGCAGCGCCCCAGGGGAAACTACAGATACGCAGTATTTT. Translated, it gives CSAPGETTDTQYF.